This T cell receptor (beta chain) came from a study of T cell responses to AZD1222 COVID-19 vaccine. Study-level points and caveats: Donors were chiefly white British, with a greater number of females, and clonal diversity was perhaps underestimated.

Germline V gene data show CDR1 as MNHEY and CDR2 as SMNVEV (reference sequence). The CDR3 is 15 residues long. V was trimmed by 7 bases and J by 0 bases, leaving 10 bases between them. Libraries were prepared by immunoSEQ multiplex PCR; TCRdb keeps only in-frame clonotypes and omits some of them. This sample carries 150,000 to 200,000 clones, roughly 90% of them seen once, and the ten largest clones take 4% to 5.5%. Concerning this clone: Its cognate antigen is unknown.

The material was peripheral blood, obtained 28 days after the second AZD1222 dose. This chain connects TRBV27 to TRBJ1-6; no reliable D call. The sequence was collected from an adult who received the AZD1222 COVID-19 vaccine. The CDR3 region is CASNLRSSYNSPLHF. The CDR3 region has the DNA TGTGCCAGCAACTTAAGGAGCTCCTATAATTCACCCCTCCACTTT.